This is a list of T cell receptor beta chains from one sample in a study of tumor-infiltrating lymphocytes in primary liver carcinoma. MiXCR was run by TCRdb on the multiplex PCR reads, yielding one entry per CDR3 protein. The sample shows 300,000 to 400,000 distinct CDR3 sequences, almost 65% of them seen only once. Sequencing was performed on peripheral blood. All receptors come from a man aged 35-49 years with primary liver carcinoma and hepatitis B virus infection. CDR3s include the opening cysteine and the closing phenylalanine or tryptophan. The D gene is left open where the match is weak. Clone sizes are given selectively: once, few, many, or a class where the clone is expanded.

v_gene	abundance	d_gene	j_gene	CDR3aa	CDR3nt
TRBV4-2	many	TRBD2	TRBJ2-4	CASSQDHPLAGGPVAKNIQYF	TGTGCCAGCAGCCAAGATCATCCTCTAGCGGGAGGGCCGGTAGCCAAAAACATTCAGTACTTC
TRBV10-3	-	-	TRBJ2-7	CAVAGTLAYMQYF	TGTGCCGTCGCCGGGACTCTCGCCTACATGCAGTACTTC
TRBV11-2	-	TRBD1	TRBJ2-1	CASSLVPGQGADEQLF	TGTGCCAGCAGCTTAGTCCCCGGGCAGGGGGCTGATGAGCAGCTCTTC
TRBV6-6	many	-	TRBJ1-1	CASIENTEAFF	TGTGCCAGCATAGAGAACACTGAAGCTTTCTTT
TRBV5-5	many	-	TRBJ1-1	CASSLLEDGGAFF	TGTGCCAGCAGCTTGTTAGAGGATGGAGGAGCTTTCTTT
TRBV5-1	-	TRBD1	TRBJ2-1	CASSLPNQQGARDEQFF	TGCGCCAGCAGCTTGCCCAACCAACAGGGGGCGCGAGATGAGCAGTTCTTC
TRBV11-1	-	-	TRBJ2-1	CASSHFPGPPGTTQLF	TGTGCCAGCAGCCACTTCCCGGGACCCCCCGGTACGACGCAGCTCTTC
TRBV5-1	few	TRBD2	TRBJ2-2	CASSQLGTSHTNTGELFF	TGCGCCAGCAGCCAACTCGGGACTAGCCACACGAACACCGGGGAGCTGTTTTTT
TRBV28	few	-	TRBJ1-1	CASKTQGNTEAFF	TGTGCCAGCAAAACGCAGGGGAACACTGAAGCTTTCTTT
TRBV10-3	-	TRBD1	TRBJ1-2	CAFSESTGGEPNYGYTF	TGTGCCTTCAGTGAGTCGACAGGGGGCGAACCTAACTATGGCTACACCTTC
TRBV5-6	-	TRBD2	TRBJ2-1	CASSLWGLAGSLYNEQFF	TGTGCCAGCAGCCTCTGGGGACTAGCGGGTTCACTTTACAATGAGCAGTTCTTC
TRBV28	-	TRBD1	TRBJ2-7	CASSPTGTVVGEQYF	TGTGCCAGCAGTCCAACCGGGACAGTGGTGGGTGAGCAGTACTTC
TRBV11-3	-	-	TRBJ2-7	CASRLVGGGEQYF	TGTGCCAGCAGATTAGTGGGAGGCGGAGAGCAGTACTTC
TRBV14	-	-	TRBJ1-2	CASSQDLRGYGYTF	TGTGCCAGCAGCCAAGATCTGAGGGGCTATGGCTACACATTC
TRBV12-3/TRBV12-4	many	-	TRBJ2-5	CASVRGAGRETQYF	TGTGCCAGCGTTCGGGGGGCGGGGAGGGAGACCCAGTACTTC
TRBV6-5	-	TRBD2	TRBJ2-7	CVSSYSRTGLAYEQYF	TGTGTCAGCAGTTACTCGAGGACGGGACTAGCCTACGAGCAGTACTTC
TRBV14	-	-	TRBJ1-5	CASSQESRYSNQPQHF	TGTGCCAGCAGCCAAGAAAGCCGGTATAGCAATCAGCCCCAGCATTTT
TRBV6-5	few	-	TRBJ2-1	CASGQSDYNEQFF	TGTGCCTCAGGACAGAGCGATTACAATGAGCAGTTCTTC
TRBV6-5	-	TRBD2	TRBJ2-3	CASKIAGLTDTQYF	TGTGCCAGCAAAATAGCGGGCCTCACAGATACGCAGTATTTT
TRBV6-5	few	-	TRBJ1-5	CASSRGWSNQPQHF	TGTGCCAGCTCTAGGGGTTGGAGCAATCAGCCCCAGCACTTT
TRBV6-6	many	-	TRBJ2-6	CASGGRLSGANVLTF	TGTGCCAGCGGTGGAAGACTCTCTGGGGCCAACGTCCTGACTTTC
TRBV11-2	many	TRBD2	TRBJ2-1	CASLTSGGTYNEQFF	TGTGCCAGCTTAACGTCGGGAGGAACTTACAATGAGCAGTTCTTC
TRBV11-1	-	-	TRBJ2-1	CASSRSGGQDDEQFF	TGTGCCAGTAGCCGGAGTGGGGGGCAGGACGATGAGCAGTTCTTC
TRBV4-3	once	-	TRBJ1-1	CASSQGTEPFF	TGCGCCAGCAGTCAAGGAACCGAACCTTTCTTT
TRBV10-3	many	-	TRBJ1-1	CAISGGGNTEAFF	TGTGCCATCAGTGGGGGAGGGAACACTGAAGCTTTCTTT
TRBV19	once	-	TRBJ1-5	CASSGTTRQPQHF	TGTGCCAGTAGTGGGACAACGCGGCAGCCCCAGCATTTT
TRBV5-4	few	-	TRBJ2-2	CASSFLRDTGELFF	TGTGCCAGCAGCTTCCTCCGGGACACCGGGGAGCTGTTTTTT
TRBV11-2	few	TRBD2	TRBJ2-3	CASTYQVSSGSSDTQYF	TGTGCCAGCACCTACCAGGTTTCTAGCGGGAGCTCAGATACGCAGTATTTT